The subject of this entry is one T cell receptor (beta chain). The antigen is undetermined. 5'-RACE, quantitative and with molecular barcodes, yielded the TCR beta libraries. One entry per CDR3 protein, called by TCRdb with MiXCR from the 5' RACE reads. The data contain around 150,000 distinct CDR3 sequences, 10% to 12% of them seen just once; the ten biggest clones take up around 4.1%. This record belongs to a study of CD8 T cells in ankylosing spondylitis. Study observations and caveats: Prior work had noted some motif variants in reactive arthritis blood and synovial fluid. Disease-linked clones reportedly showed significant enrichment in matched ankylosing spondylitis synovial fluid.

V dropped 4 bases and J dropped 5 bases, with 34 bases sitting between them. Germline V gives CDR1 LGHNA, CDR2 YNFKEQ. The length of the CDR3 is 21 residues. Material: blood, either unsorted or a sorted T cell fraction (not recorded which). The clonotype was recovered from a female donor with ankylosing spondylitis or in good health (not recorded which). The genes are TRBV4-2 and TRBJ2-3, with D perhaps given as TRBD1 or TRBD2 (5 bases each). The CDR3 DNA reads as TGTGCCAGCAGCCTTGTAGGAAAGGTACCGGGCCTTTCGTCGGGGCTAGATACGCAGTATTTT. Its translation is CASSLVGKVPGLSSGLDTQYF.